This T cell receptor beta chain was retrieved from a study of T cell responses to AZD1222 COVID-19 vaccine. The protocol was immunoSEQ multiplex PCR, while the TCRdb copy is restricted to in-frame clones and leaves out a portion. The repertoire holds about 180,000 clones, with about 87% as singletons. V was clipped by 3 bases and J by 6 bases, with 14 bases between them. Germline loops: CDR1 GTSNPN, CDR2 SVGIG (reference sequence). The CDR3 totals 13 residues. The count of this clone is one. The chain links TRBV30 to TRBJ1-1; a weak D match, TRBD1 (6 bases). This sequence was found in an adult who received the MenACWY meningococcal vaccine as a control. The sample here was peripheral blood, taken 28 days after the second dose of the MenACWY control vaccine. The CDR3 sequence is CAWSVQGAAEAFF. CDR3 sequence (DNA): TGTGCCTGGAGCGTACAGGGAGCCGCTGAAGCTTTCTTT. Filled out from reference TRBV30 and TRBJ1-1, the complete variable domain reads SQTIHQWPATLVQPVGSPLSLECTVEGTSNPNLYWYRQAAGRGLQLLFYSVGIGQISSEVPQNLSASRPQDRQFILSSKKLLLSDSGFYLCAWSVQGAAEAFFGQGTRLTVV.